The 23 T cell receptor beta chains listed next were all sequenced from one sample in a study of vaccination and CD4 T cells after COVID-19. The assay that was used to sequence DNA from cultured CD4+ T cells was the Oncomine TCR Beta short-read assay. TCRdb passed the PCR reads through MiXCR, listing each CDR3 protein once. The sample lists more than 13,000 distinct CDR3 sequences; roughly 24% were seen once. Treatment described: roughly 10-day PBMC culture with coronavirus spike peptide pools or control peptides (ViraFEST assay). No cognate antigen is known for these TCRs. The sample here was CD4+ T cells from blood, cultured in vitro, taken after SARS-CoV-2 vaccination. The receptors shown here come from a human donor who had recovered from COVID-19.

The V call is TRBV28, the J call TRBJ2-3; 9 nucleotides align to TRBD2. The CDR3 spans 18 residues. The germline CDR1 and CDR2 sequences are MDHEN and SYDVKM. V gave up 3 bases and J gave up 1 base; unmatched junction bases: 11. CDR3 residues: CASSFRLADPRGTDTQYF. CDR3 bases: TGTGCCAGCAGTTTTCGACTAGCGGATCCCCGAGGCACAGATACGCAGTATTTT.

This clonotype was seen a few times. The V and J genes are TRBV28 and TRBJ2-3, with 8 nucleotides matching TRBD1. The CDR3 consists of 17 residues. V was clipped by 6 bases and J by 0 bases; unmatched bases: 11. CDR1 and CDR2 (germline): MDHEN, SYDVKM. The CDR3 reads CASSPNIGQGSTDTQYF. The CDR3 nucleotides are TGTGCCAGCAGCCCTAACATAGGACAGGGAAGCACAGATACGCAGTATTTT.

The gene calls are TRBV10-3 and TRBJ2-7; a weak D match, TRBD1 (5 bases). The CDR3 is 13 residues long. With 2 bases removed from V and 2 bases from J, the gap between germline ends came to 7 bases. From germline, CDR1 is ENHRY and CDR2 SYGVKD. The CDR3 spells CAISETRAYEQYF. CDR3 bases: TGTGCCATCAGTGAGACCAGGGCCTACGAGCAGTACTTC.

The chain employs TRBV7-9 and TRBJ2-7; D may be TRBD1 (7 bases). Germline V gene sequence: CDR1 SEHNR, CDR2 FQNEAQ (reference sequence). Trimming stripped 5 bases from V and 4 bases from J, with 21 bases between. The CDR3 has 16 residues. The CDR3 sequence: CASSRGGRDSDYEQYF. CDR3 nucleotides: TGTGCCAGCAGCCGGGGAGGAAGGGACAGTGATTACGAGCAGTACTTC.

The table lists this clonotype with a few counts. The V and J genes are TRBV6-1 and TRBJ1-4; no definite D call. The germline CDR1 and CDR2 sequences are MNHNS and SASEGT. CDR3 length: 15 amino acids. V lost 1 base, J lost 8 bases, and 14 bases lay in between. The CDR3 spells CASSEGYRVGEKLFF. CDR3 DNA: TGTGCCAGCAGTGAAGGATATAGGGTGGGGGAAAAACTGTTTTTT.

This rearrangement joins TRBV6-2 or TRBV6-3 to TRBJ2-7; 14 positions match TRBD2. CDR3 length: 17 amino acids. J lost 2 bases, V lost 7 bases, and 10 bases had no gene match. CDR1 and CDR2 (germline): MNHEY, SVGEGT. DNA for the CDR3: TGTGCCAGCAAAAGGGGACTAGCGGGAGCGAGTCCCTACGAGCAGTACTTC. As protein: CASKRGLAGASPYEQYF.

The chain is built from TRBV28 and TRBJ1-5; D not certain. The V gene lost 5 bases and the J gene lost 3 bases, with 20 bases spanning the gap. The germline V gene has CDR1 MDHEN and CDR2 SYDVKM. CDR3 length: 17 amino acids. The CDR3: CASSQNQPLTNNQPQHF. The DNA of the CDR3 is TGTGCCAGCAGTCAGAACCAGCCACTAACAAACAATCAGCCCCAGCATTTT.

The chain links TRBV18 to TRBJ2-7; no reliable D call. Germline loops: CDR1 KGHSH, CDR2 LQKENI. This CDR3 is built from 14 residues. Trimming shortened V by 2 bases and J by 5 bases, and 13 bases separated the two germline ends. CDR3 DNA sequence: TGTGCCAGCTCACCAGCGAGCCCCGTCAACGAGCAGTACTTC. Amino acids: CASSPASPVNEQYF. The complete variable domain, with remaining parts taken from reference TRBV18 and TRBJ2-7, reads NAGVMQNPRHLVRRRGQEARLRCSPMKGHSHVYWYRQLPEEGLKFMVYLQKENIIDESGMPKERFSAEFPKEGPSILRIQQVVRGDSAAYFCASSPASPVNEQYFGPGTRLTVT.

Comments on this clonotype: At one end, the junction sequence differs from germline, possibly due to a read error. CDR3 DNA sequence: TGTGCCAGCAGTTCCAAGGGACAGCGAAATGAAAAACTGTTCTTT. It is translated as CASSSKGQRNEKLFF. The V gene is TRBV6-2 or TRBV6-3, the J gene TRBJ1-4, with 7 positions matching TRBD1. This CDR3 has 15 residues. Germline CDR1 reads MNHEY; CDR2 reads SVGEGT.

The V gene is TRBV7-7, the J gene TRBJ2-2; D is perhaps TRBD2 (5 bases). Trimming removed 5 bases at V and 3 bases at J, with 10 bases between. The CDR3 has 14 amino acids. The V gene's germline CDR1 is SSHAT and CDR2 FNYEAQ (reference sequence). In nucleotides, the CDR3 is TGTGCCAGCAGCCCGAGCGGACACACCGGGGAGCTGTTTTTT. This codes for CASSPSGHTGELFF.

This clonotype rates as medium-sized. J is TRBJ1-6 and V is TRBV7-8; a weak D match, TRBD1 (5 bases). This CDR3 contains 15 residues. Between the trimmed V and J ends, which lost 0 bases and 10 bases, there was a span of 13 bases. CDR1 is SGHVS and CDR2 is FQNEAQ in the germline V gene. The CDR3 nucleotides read TGTGCCAGCAGCTTAGCCGGGACGGGCGCATCACCCCTCCACTTT. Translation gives CASSLAGTGASPLHF.

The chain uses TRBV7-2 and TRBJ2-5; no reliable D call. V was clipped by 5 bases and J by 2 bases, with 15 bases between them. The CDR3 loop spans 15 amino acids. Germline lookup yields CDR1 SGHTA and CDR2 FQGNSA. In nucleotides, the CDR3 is TGTGCCAGCAGCCCTTGGGCGAGCAGTCAAGAGACCCAGTACTTC. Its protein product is CASSPWASSQETQYF.

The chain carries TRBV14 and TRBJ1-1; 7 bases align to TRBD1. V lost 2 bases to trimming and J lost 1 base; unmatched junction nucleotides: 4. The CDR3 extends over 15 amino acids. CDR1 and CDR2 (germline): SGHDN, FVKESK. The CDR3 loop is CASSQTTGENTEAFF. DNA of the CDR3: TGTGCCAGCAGCCAAACTACAGGGGAGAACACTGAAGCTTTCTTT. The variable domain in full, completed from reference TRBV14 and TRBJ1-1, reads EAGVTQFPSHSVIEKGQTVTLRCDPISGHDNLYWYRRVMGKEIKFLLHFVKESKQDESGMPNNRFLAERTGGTYSTLKVQPAELEDSGVYFCASSQTTGENTEAFFGQGTRLTVV.

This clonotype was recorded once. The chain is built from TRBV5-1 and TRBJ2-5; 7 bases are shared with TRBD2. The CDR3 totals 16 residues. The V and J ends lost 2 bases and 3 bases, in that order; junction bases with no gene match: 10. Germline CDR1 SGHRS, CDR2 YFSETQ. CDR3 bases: TGCGCCAGCAGCTTTCTTGCGTCGGGAGGAGAAGAGACCCAGTACTTC. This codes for CASSFLASGGEETQYF.

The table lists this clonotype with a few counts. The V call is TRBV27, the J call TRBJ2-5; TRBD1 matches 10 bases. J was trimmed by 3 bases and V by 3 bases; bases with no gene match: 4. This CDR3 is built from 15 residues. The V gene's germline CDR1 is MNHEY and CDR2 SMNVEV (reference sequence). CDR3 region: CASSFLGQGEETQYF. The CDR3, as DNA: TGTGCCAGCAGTTTCCTCGGACAGGGGGAAGAGACCCAGTACTTC.

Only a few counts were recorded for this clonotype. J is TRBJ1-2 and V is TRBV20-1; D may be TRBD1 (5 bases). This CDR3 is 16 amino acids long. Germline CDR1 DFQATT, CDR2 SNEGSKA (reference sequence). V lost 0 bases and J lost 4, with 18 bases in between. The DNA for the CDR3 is TGCAGTGCTAGAGATCCCCCGGGACCCCGACCCTATGGCTACACCTTC. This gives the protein CSARDPPGPRPYGYTF.

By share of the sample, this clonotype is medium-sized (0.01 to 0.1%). Written as DNA, the CDR3 is TGTGCCAGCAGTGACTCAGGGTTCGAGACCCAGTACTTC. Translated, it gives CASSDSGFETQYF. V gene TRBV6-1 combines with J gene TRBJ2-5; a possible D gene is TRBD1 (5 bases). The germline V gene has CDR1 MNHNS and CDR2 SASEGT. CDR3 size: 13 residues. Trimming removed 3 bases from V and 5 bases from J, with 10 bases in between.

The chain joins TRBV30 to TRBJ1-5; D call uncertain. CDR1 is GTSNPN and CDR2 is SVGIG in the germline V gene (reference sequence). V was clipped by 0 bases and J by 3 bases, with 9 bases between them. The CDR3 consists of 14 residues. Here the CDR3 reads CAWSVGSFNQPQHF. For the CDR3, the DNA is TGTGCCTGGAGTGTGGGATCATTCAATCAGCCCCAGCATTTT.

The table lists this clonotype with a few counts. CDR3 bases: TGTGCCACCAGCCGCTGGGACAGGGGCTCTGGAAACACCATATATTTT. Its translation: CATSRWDRGSGNTIYF. The chain carries TRBV15 and TRBJ1-3; the match to TRBD1 covers 10 bases. This CDR3 contains 16 residues. Germline CDR1 reads LNHNV; CDR2 reads YYDKDF (reference sequence). The V gene end was trimmed by 5 bases and the J gene end by 0 bases; junction bases not matched to a gene: 4.

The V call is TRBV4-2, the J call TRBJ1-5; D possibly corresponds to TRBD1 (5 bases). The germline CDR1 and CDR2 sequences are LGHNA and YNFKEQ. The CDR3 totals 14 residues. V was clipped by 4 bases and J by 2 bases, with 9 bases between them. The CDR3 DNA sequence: TGTGCCAGCAGCCGACGGGACGGCAATCAGCCCCAGCATTTT. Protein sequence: CASSRRDGNQPQHF.

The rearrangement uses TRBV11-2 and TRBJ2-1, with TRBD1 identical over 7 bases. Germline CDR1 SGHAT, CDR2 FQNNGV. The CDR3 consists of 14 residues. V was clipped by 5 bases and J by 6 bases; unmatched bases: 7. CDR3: CASSARQGFNEQFF. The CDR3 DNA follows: TGTGCCAGCAGCGCCCGACAGGGATTCAATGAGCAGTTCTTC.

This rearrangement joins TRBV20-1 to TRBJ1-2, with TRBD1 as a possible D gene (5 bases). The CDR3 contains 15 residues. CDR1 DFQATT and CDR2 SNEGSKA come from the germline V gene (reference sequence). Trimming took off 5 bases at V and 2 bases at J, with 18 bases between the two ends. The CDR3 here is CSAHRSLGVNYGYTF. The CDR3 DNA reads TGCAGTGCTCACCGTTCCTTGGGGGTCAACTATGGCTACACCTTC.

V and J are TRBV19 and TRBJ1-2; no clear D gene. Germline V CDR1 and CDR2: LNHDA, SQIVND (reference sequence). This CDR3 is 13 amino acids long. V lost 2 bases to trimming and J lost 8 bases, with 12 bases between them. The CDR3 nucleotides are TGTGCCAGTAGTATATGGACTGCGGGGGGCTACACCTTC. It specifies CASSIWTAGGYTF.